The clone carrying this T cell receptor beta chain was found many times. The antigen is not known. V lost 6 bases to trimming and J lost 8 bases, with 13 bases between them. The CDR3 runs to 12 residues. Per the germline V gene, CDR1 is DFQATT and CDR2 is SNEGSKA (reference sequence). The record originates from a study of T cells in Graves' hyperthyroidism and ophthalmopathy. Whole-study results and caveats: Model predictions of ophthalmopathy came a median 6.5 months before onset.

RNA transcripts served as the template for amplifying TCR beta CDR3 regions. HTBI primers drove first-round RT-PCR of the TCR CDR3. TCRdb processed the multiplex PCR reads anew with MiXCR; each CDR3 protein has one entry. Here the sample spans some 250,000 distinct CDR3 sequences, more than 14% being singletons. Hyperthyroidism was newly diagnosed in patients aged 18 to 65 (duration under 2 months). Exclusion criteria comprised uncontrolled infection, other autoimmune disease, pregnancy or lactation. Sampled blood dates from first hyperthyroidism diagnosis, and it precedes any ophthalmopathy symptoms.

The rearrangement joins TRBV20-1 to TRBJ1-4; D unresolved. Sample: blood. The sequence derives from a woman aged 40 to 50 with Graves' hyperthyroidism that later progressed to Graves' ophthalmopathy. The CDR3: CSASEVGEKLFF. CDR3 in DNA: TGCAGTGCCTCGGAGGTAGGAGAAAAACTGTTTTTT.